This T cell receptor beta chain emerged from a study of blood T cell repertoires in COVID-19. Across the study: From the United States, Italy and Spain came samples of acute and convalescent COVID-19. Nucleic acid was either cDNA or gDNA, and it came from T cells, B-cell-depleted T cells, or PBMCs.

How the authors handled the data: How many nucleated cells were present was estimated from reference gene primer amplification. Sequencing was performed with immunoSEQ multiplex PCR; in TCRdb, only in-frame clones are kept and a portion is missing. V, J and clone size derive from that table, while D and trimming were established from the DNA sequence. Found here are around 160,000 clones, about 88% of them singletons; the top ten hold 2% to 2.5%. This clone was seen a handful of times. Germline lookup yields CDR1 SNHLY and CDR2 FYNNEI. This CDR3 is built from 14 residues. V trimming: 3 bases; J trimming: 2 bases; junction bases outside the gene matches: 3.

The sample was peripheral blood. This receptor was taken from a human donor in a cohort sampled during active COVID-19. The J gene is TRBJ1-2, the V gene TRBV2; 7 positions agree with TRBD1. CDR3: CASSDPTGNYGYTF. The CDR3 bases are TGTGCCAGCAGTGACCCGACAGGGAACTATGGCTACACCTTC.